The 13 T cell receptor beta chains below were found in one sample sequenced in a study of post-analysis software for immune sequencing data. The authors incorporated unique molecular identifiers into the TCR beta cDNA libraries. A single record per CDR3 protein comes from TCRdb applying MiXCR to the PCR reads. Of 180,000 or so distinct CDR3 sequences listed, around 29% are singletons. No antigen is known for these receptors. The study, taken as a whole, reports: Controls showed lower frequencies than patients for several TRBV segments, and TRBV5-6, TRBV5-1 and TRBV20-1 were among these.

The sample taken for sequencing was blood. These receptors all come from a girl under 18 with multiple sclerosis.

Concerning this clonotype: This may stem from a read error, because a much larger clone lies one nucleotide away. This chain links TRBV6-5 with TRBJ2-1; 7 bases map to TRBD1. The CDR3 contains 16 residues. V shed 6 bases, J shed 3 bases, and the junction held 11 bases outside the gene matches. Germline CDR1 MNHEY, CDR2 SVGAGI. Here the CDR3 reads CASSYRQGLSYNEQFF. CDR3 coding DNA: TGTGCCAGCAGCTACCGACAGGGCCTGAGCTACAATGAGCAGTTCTTC.

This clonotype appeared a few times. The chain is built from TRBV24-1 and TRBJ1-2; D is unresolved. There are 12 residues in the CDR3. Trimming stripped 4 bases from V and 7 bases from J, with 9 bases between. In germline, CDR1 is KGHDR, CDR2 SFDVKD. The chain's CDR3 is CATSDGVRGYTF. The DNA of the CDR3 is TGTGCCACCAGTGACGGGGTTCGTGGCTACACCTTC.

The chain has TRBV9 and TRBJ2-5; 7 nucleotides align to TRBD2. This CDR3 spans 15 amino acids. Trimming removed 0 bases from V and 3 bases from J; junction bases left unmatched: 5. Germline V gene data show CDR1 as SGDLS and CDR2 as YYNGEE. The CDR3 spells CASSVALGGEETQYF. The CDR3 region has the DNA TGTGCCAGCAGCGTAGCGCTGGGGGGGGAAGAGACCCAGTACTTC.

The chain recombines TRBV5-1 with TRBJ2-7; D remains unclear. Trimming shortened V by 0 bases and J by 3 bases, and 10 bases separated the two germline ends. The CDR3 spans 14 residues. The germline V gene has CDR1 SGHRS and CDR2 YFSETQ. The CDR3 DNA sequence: TGCGCCAGCAGCTTGGCAGTCGCCGACTACGAGCAGTACTTC. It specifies CASSLAVADYEQYF. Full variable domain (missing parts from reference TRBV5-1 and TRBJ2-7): KAGVTQTPRYLIKTRGQQVTLSCSPISGHRSVSWYQQTPGQGLQFLFEYFSETQRNKGNFPGRFSGRQFSNSRSEMNVSTLELGDSALYLCASSLAVADYEQYFGPGTRLTVT.

The CDR3 region has the DNA TGTGCCAGCAGTTTGGGGGACACGGGGTGGACCGGGGAGCTGTTTTTT. It translates to CASSLGDTGWTGELFF. The J gene is TRBJ2-2, the V gene TRBV12-3 or TRBV12-4, with D maybe TRBD1 (6 bases). Trimming pared 3 bases from V and 5 bases from J, leaving 16 bases between. This CDR3 is 16 amino acids long.

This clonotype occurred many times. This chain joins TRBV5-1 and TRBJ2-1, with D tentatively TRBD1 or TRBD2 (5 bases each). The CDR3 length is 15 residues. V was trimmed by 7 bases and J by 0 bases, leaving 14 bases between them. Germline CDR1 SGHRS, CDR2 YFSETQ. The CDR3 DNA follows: TGCGCCAGCTGCAGGGTCAGCGGCTCCTACAATGAGCAGTTCTTC. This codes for CASCRVSGSYNEQFF.

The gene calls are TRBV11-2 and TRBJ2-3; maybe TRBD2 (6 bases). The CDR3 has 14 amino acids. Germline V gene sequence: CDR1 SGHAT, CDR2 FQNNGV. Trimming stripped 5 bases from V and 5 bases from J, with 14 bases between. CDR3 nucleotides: TGTGCCAGCAGCCGAGTAGGGAGGAGAGATACGCAGTATTTT. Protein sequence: CASSRVGRRDTQYF.

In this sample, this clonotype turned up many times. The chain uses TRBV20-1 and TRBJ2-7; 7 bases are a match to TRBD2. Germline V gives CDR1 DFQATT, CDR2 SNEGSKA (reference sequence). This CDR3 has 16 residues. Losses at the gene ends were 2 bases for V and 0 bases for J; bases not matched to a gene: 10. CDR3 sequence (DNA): TGCAGTGCTAGACCTCTTCGGCGGGGGAGCTCCTACGAGCAGTACTTC. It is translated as CSARPLRRGSSYEQYF.

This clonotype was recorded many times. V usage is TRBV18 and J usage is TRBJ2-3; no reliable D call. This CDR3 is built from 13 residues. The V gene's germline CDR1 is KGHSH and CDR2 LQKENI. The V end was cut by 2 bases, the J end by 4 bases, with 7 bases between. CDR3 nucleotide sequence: TGTGCCAGCTCACCAACGGGCCCAGATACGCAGTATTTT. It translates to CASSPTGPDTQYF.

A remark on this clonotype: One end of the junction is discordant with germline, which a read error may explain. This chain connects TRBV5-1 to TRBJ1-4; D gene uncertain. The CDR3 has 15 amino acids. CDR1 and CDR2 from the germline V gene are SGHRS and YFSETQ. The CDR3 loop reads CASILFNPEKEKLFF. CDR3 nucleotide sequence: TGCGCCAGCATCTTGTTTAACCCGGAGAAGGAAAAACTGTTTTTT.

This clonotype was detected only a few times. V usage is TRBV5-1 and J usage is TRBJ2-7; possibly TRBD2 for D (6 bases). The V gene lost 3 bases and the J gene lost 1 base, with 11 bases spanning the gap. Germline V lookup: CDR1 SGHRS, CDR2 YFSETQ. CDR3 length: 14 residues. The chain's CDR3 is CASSWRDGSYEQYF. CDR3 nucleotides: TGCGCCAGCAGCTGGAGGGACGGGTCCTACGAGCAGTACTTC.

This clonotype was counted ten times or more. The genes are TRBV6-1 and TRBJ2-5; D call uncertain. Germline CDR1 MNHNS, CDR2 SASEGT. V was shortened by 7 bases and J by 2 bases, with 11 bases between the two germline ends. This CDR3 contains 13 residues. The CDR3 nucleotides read TGTGCCAGCACCAGTCGGGCGCAAGAGACCCAGTACTTC. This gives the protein CASTSRAQETQYF.

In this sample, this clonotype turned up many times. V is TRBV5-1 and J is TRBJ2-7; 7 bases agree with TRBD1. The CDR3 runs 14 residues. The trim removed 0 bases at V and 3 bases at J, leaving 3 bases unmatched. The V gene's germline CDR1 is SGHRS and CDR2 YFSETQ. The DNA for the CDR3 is TGCGCCAGCAGCTTGGAGGGGGCAGTCTACGAGCAGTACTTC. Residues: CASSLEGAVYEQYF.